The 23 T cell receptor beta chains below come from one sample, sequenced in a study of long-term antiretroviral therapy in people with HIV. Investigators performed immunoSEQ version v3.0 at survey level. Method: immunoSEQ multiplex PCR; TCRdb's copy keeps in-frame clones and lacks some. The table has 25,000 to 35,000 clones, over 70% seen once. Sequenced material: unsorted PBMCs, taken 3.1 years after starting antiretroviral therapy. The receptor set was obtained from a woman between 45 and 65 years old with HIV.

The chain joins TRBV11-2 to TRBJ2-7, with D uncertain. Trimming removed 5 bases at V and 5 bases at J, with 7 bases between. Looked up from germline, CDR1 is SGHAT and CDR2 is FQNNGV. CDR3 length equals 11 residues. CDR3 protein: CASSLPDEQYF. CDR3 DNA sequence: TGTGCCAGCAGCCTTCCGGACGAGCAGTACTTC.

The J gene is TRBJ1-5, the V gene TRBV6-1; 8 positions match TRBD1. The J segment lost 3 bases and the V segment lost 4 bases, leaving 5 bases of the junction unmatched. The CDR3 sequence is 15 residues long. The V gene's germline CDR1 is MNHNS and CDR2 SASEGT. The CDR3 region is CASSVQTGANQPQHF. The CDR3 coding sequence is TGTGCCAGCAGTGTACAGACAGGGGCCAATCAGCCCCAGCATTTT.

This chain links TRBV18 with TRBJ1-2; D gene uncertain. CDR1 and CDR2 (germline): KGHSH, LQKENI. CDR3 length equals 14 residues. V shed 2 bases and J shed 4 bases, with 11 bases lying between them. The CDR3 nucleotides are TGTGCCAGCTCACCAGCGGCCGGTCCCTATGGCTACACCTTC. Translated, it gives CASSPAAGPYGYTF.

This chain links TRBV5-5 with TRBJ2-5; tentative D call: TRBD2 (5 bases). There are 14 residues in the CDR3. Germline loops: CDR1 SGHKS, CDR2 YYEKEE (reference sequence). V was clipped by 3 bases and J by 2 bases, with 11 bases between them. The CDR3 is CASSSPGLQETQYF. CDR3 DNA sequence: TGTGCCAGCAGCTCCCCGGGATTGCAAGAGACCCAGTACTTC.

The rearrangement joins TRBV29-1 to TRBJ1-1, with D unresolved. There are 16 residues in the CDR3. The ends were cut back, 3 bases at V and 3 bases at J, with 20 bases in the middle. Germline values: CDR1 SQVTM, CDR2 ANQGSEA. The CDR3 DNA reads TGCAGCGTTGACGGGCACTTTTCGGAGGCGTACACTGAAGCTTTCTTT. Its protein is CSVDGHFSEAYTEAFF.

CDR3 bases: TGTGCCAGCAGTGCTACCCCAGGGAGCCAGCCCCAGCATTTT. Its protein is CASSATPGSQPQHF. V is TRBV6-1 and J is TRBJ1-5; D is possibly TRBD1 (5 bases). Germline V gene sequence: CDR1 MNHNS, CDR2 SASEGT. The V end was cut by 4 bases, the J end by 7 bases, with 14 bases between. The CDR3 has 14 amino acids.

The chain couples TRBV29-1 to TRBJ2-1, with 8 bases lining up with TRBD1. Germline CDR1 and CDR2: SQVTM and ANQGSEA. This CDR3 is built from 14 residues. V lost 6 bases and J lost 2; bases outside the gene matches: 6. The CDR3 is CSVVDRGPYNEQFF. The CDR3 DNA follows: TGCAGCGTCGTAGACAGGGGCCCCTACAATGAGCAGTTCTTC.

The chain links TRBV7-9 to TRBJ2-3, with D perhaps given as TRBD1 or TRBD2 (6 bases each). This CDR3 region has 17 residues. The V end lost 1 base, the J end lost 6 bases, and 20 bases lay between the germline ends. Germline CDR1 reads SEHNR; CDR2 reads FQNEAQ (reference sequence). In DNA form, the CDR3 reads TGTGCCAGCAGCTTAGGGAACAGGGAGGTTAGGAAGGATACGCAGTATTTT. Encoded protein: CASSLGNREVRKDTQYF.

This rearrangement joins TRBV10-1 to TRBJ1-3; possibly TRBD1 for D (5 bases). This CDR3 comprises 14 residues. V lost 6 bases and J 1 base, leaving 10 bases between the germline ends. Germline CDR1 and CDR2: WNHNN and SYGVQD (reference sequence). The CDR3 spells CASSSGSSGNTIYF. CDR3 DNA sequence: TGCGCCAGCAGCTCAGGGAGTTCTGGAAACACCATATATTTT.

The V call is TRBV2, the J call TRBJ2-2, with a weak D call TRBD2 (7 bases). Germline V gene sequence: CDR1 SNHLY, CDR2 FYNNEI. The CDR3 runs to 14 residues. Trimming left V 10 bases short and J 5 bases short, with 17 bases between. The CDR3 sequence: CATGWGGQTGELFF. The DNA for the CDR3 is TGTGCCACCGGATGGGGGGGCCAAACCGGGGAGCTGTTTTTT.

CDR3 loop: CASSEFRALGEQYV. Written as DNA, the CDR3 is TGTGCCAGCAGTGAATTTAGGGCTTTGGGCGAGCAGTACGTC. The rearrangement uses TRBV6-1 and TRBJ2-7, with no clear D. Germline CDR1 reads MNHNS; CDR2 reads SASEGT. The CDR3 runs 14 residues. V lost 2 bases and J 6 bases, leaving 14 bases between the germline ends.

There are a few counts of this clone. This chain connects TRBV4-1 to TRBJ1-1; 9 positions match TRBD1. Germline-derived CDR1 and CDR2 are MGHRA and YSYEKL. The ends lost 3 bases at V and 2 bases at J; junction bases unmatched: 4. CDR3 size: 15 residues. The CDR3 is CASSHTTGGNTEAFF. In nucleotides, the CDR3 is TGCGCCAGCAGCCACACGACAGGGGGAAACACTGAAGCTTTCTTT.

This chain joins TRBV4-1 and TRBJ2-5; D remains ambiguous. This CDR3 has 13 amino acids. Looked up from germline, CDR1 is MGHRA and CDR2 is YSYEKL. V was clipped by 1 base and J by 5 bases, with 8 bases between them. In DNA form, the CDR3 reads TGCGCCAGCAGCCAAGTTCGGTTGGAGACCCAGTACTTC. The encoded protein is CASSQVRLETQYF.

The chain recombines TRBV7-9 with TRBJ1-2, with D possibly TRBD1 on 5 matching bases. Per the germline V gene, CDR1 is SEHNR and CDR2 is FQNEAQ (reference sequence). V was clipped by 3 bases and J by 2 bases, with 7 bases between them. The CDR3 consists of 13 residues. CDR3 residues: CASSLGGNYGYTF. DNA of the CDR3: TGTGCCAGCAGCTTGGGGGGGAACTATGGCTACACCTTC.

The chain employs TRBV6-1 and TRBJ1-2; D unclear. This CDR3 has 12 amino acids. Deletions cut 7 bases from V and 2 bases from J, with 8 bases between. The germline gives CDR1 MNHNS, CDR2 SASEGT. CDR3 coding DNA: TGTGCCAGCACAAAAGTGAACTATGGCTACACCTTC. It specifies CASTKVNYGYTF.

This clone came up a few times. This chain connects TRBV7-2 to TRBJ2-3, with 9 bases that match TRBD2. Germline V gene lookup returns CDR1 SGHTA and CDR2 FQGNSA. The CDR3 sequence is 17 residues long. With V trimmed by 2 bases and J by 4 bases, 10 bases remained unmatched. As DNA, the CDR3 is TGTGCCAGCAGCTTATCCCACCGGACTAGCGTCCCAGATACGCAGTATTTT. This sequence encodes CASSLSHRTSVPDTQYF.

V and J are TRBV10-3 and TRBJ1-1; maybe TRBD1 (5 bases). The CDR3 is 13 amino acids. V gave up 3 bases and J gave up 1 base, with 6 bases separating them. Germline loops: CDR1 ENHRY, CDR2 SYGVKD. The CDR3 loop reads CAISDRANTEAFF. CDR3 DNA sequence: TGTGCCATCAGTGACAGGGCGAACACTGAAGCTTTCTTT.

The gene calls are TRBV27 and TRBJ2-7; weak D call: TRBD2 (6 bases). Germline values: CDR1 MNHEY, CDR2 SMNVEV (reference sequence). The length of the CDR3 is 14 residues. Between the trimmed V and J ends, which lost 1 base and 4 bases, there was a span of 11 bases. CDR3 region: CASSLLQAGYEQYF. In nucleotides, the CDR3 is TGTGCCAGCAGTTTATTGCAGGCGGGGTACGAGCAGTACTTC.

V is TRBV5-1 and J is TRBJ1-1, with 8 bases matching TRBD1. CDR1 is SGHRS, CDR2 YFSETQ, per germline. This CDR3 comprises 14 residues. After removal of 3 bases from V and 3 bases from J, the junction contained 4 bases not matched to a gene. The CDR3 DNA reads as TGCGCCAGCAGCTCGACAGGGGATTACACTGAAGCTTTCTTT. It yields the protein CASSSTGDYTEAFF.

The chain is built from TRBV29-1 and TRBJ2-3; D might be TRBD2 (7 bases). Germline V gives CDR1 SQVTM, CDR2 ANQGSEA. This CDR3 contains 13 residues. The ends were cut back, 7 bases at V and 2 bases at J, with 13 bases in the middle. The CDR3 region is CSGGGGDTDTQYF. The CDR3 nucleotides are TGCAGCGGGGGGGGCGGGGACACAGATACGCAGTATTTT.

The gene calls are TRBV5-1 and TRBJ2-2; tentative D call: TRBD2 (6 bases). Between the trimmed V and J ends, which lost 1 base and 2 bases, there was a span of 6 bases. Germline V gene data show CDR1 as SGHRS and CDR2 as YFSETQ. The CDR3 has 14 amino acids. This CDR3 reads CASSLTSNTGELFF. The CDR3 nucleotides read TGCGCCAGCAGCTTGACTAGCAACACCGGGGAGCTGTTTTTT.

The chain has TRBV5-8 and TRBJ1-6; no reliable D call. The ends were cut back, 4 bases at V and 6 bases at J, with 14 bases in the middle. The CDR3 is 15 amino acids. Germline CDR1 and CDR2: SGHTS and YDEGEE. CDR3 amino acids: CASSTSGVLNSPLHF. For the CDR3, the DNA is TGTGCCAGCAGCACTAGCGGGGTCCTTAATTCACCCCTCCACTTT. Supplemented by reference TRBV5-8 and TRBJ1-6, the full variable domain reads EAGVTQSPTHLIKTRGQQATLRCSPISGHTSVYWYQQALGLGLQFLLWYDEGEERNRGNFPPRFSGRQFPNYSSELNVNALELEDSALYLCASSTSGVLNSPLHFGNGTRLTVT.

The rearrangement uses TRBV7-9 and TRBJ1-1; 8 nucleotides align to TRBD1. Per germline, CDR1 SEHNR and CDR2 FQNEAQ (reference sequence). V lost 0 bases and J lost 4; bases outside the gene matches: 4. The CDR3 consists of 15 residues. In nucleotides, the CDR3 is TGTGCCAGCAGCTTAGCTTCAGGGGGCACCACTGAAGCTTTCTTT. Protein: CASSLASGGTTEAFF.